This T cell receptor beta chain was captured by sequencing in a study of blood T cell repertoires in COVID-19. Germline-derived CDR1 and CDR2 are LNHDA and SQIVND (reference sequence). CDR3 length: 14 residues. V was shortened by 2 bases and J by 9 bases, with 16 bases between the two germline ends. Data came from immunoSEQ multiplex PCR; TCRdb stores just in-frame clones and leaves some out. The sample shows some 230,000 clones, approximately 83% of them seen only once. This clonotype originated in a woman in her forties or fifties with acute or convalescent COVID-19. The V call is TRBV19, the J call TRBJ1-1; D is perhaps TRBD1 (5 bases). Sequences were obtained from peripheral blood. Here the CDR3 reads CASSISAGLEKAFF. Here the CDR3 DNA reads TGTGCCAGTAGTATAAGTGCAGGGCTAGAGAAAGCTTTCTTT.